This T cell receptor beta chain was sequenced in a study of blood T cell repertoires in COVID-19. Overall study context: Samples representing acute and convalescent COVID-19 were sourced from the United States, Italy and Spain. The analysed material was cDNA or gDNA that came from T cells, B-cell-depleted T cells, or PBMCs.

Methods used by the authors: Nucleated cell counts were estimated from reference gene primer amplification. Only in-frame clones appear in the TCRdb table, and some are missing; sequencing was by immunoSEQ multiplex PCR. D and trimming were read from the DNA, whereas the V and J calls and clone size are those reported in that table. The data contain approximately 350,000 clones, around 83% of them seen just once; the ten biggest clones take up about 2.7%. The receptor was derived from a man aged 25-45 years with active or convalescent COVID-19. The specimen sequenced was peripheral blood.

The CDR3 loop reads CASSSSLRRQYF. Here the CDR3 DNA reads TGTGCCAGCAGCTCTTCGTTGAGGAGGCAGTATTTT. The rearrangement links TRBV5-6 to TRBJ2-3; D gene uncertain. This CDR3 comprises 12 residues. The V gene lost 3 bases and the J gene lost 11 bases, with 13 bases spanning the gap. Germline V gene lookup returns CDR1 SGHDT and CDR2 YYEEEE.